The 6 T cell receptor beta chains reported below all come from one sample, sequenced in a study of neurological immune-mediated disorders. TCRdb re-called the 5' RACE reads through MiXCR, storing one row per CDR3 protein. Of 55,000 to 75,000 distinct CDR3 sequences listed, roughly 13% were seen once; the top ten hold approximately 11%. Sample: PBMCs. Receptors were obtained from a woman aged 55-69 years with HTLV-1-associated myelopathy (HAM/TSP).

This clonotype was counted many times. This chain links TRBV5-1 with TRBJ2-3; D is unclear. CDR3 length: 12 amino acids. Germline lookup yields CDR1 SGHRS and CDR2 YFSETQ. Trimming removed 4 bases from V and 2 bases from J, with 5 bases in between. The CDR3 nucleotides are TGCGCCAGCAGCAAAACCACAGATACGCAGTATTTT. Its translation is CASSKTTDTQYF. The whole variable domain, remainder taken from reference TRBV5-1 and TRBJ2-3, is KAGVTQTPRYLIKTRGQQVTLSCSPISGHRSVSWYQQTPGQGLQFLFEYFSETQRNKGNFPGRFSGRQFSNSRSEMNVSTLELGDSALYLCASSKTTDTQYFGPGTRLTVL.

This clonotype was detected ten times or more. V is TRBV20-1 and J is TRBJ2-3; weak D call: TRBD2 (6 bases). V lost 2 bases, J lost 5 bases, and 20 bases lay in between. This CDR3 contains 16 residues. Germline V CDR1 and CDR2: DFQATT, SNEGSKA (reference sequence). The CDR3, as DNA: TGCAGTGCTAGACTTCTAACTAGCTCTCAGGGAGATACGCAGTATTTT. Translating gives CSARLLTSSQGDTQYF.

This clonotype was recorded at least ten times. V gene TRBV6-5 combines with J gene TRBJ2-5; weak D call: TRBD1 (6 bases). The CDR3 is 14 residues long. V lost 6 bases and J lost 4, with 15 bases in between. In germline, CDR1 is MNHEY, CDR2 SVGAGI. The CDR3 region has the DNA TGTGCCAGCAGCTCCACAGGGACCGGAGAGACCCAGTACTTC. As protein: CASSSTGTGETQYF.

In this sample, this clonotype turned up many times. The rearrangement links TRBV20-1 to TRBJ1-5; 7 bases line up with TRBD1. CDR3 length equals 13 residues. V gave up 6 bases and J gave up 2 bases; unmatched junction bases: 4. Germline loops: CDR1 DFQATT, CDR2 SNEGSKA (reference sequence). CDR3 residues: CSAPDRGNQPQHF. The DNA for the CDR3 is TGCAGTGCACCTGACAGGGGCAATCAGCCCCAGCATTTT.

This clonotype was recorded many times. The chain joins TRBV9 to TRBJ2-1, with a tentative D call TRBD2 (6 bases). The ends were cut back, 3 bases at V and 0 bases at J, with 13 bases in the middle. Germline lookup yields CDR1 SGDLS and CDR2 YYNGEE. This CDR3 is 16 amino acids long. The CDR3 DNA reads as TGTGCCAGCAGCGGGGGGGACCTCAGCTCCTACAATGAGCAGTTCTTC. It translates to CASSGGDLSSYNEQFF.

This clonotype was counted many times. The chain carries TRBV27 and TRBJ1-4; 7 nucleotides align to TRBD1. V shed 6 bases and J 7 bases; nucleotides not matched to a gene: 8. Germline V lookup: CDR1 MNHEY, CDR2 SMNVEV (reference sequence). The CDR3 is 14 residues long. CDR3 in amino acids: CASRATGPGEKLFF. The CDR3 bases are TGTGCCAGCAGAGCGACAGGGCCCGGTGAAAAACTGTTTTTT.